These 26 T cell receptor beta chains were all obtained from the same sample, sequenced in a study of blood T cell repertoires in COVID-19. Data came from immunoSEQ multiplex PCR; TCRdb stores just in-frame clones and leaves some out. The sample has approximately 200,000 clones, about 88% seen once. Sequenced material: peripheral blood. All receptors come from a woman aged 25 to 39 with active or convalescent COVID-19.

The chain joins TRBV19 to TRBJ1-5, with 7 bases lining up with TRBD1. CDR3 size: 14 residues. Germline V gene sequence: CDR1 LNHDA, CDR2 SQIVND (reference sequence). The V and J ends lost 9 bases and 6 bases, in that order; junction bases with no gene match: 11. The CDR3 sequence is CASSQTGVSQPQHF. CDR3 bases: TGTGCCAGCTCACAAACAGGGGTGAGTCAGCCCCAGCATTTT.

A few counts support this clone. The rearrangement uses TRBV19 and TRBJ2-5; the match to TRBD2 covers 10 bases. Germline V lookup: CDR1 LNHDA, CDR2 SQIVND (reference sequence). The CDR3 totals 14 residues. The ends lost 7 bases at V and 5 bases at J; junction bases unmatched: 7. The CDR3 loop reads CASKKREGAETQYF. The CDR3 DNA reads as TGTGCCAGTAAAAAGCGGGAGGGCGCGGAGACCCAGTACTTC. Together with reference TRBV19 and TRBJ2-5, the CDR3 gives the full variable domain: DGGITQSPKYLFRKEGQNVTLSCEQNLNHDAMYWYRQDPGQGLRLIYYSQIVNDFQKGDIAEGYSVSREKKESFPLTVTSAQKNPTAFYLCASKKREGAETQYFGPGTRLLVL.

The CDR3 bases are TGTGCCAGTAGTCCCCGGGACAGGGGGCGTCCAATAACCCAAGAGACCCAGTACTTC. Its protein product is CASSPRDRGRPITQETQYF. The gene calls are TRBV19 and TRBJ2-5; 12 bases map to TRBD1. CDR1 LNHDA and CDR2 SQIVND come from the germline V gene (reference sequence). V dropped 5 bases and J dropped 1; count of bases not matched to a gene: 14. There are 19 residues in the CDR3.

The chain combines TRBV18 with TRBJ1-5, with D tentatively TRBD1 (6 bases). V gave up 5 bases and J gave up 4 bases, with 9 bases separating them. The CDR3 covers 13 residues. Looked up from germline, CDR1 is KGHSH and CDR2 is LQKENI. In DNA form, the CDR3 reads TGTGCCAGCTCATGGGACAATAATCAGCCCCAGCATTTT. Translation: CASSWDNNQPQHF. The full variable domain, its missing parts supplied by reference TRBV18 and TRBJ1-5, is NAGVMQNPRHLVRRRGQEARLRCSPMKGHSHVYWYRQLPEEGLKFMVYLQKENIIDESGMPKERFSAEFPKEGPSILRIQQVVRGDSAAYFCASSWDNNQPQHFGDGTRLSIL.

The CDR3 DNA follows: TGTGCCAGCAGCCCGAATACAGGTTCCATGAACACTGAAGCTTTCTTT. Its protein product is CASSPNTGSMNTEAFF. V and J are TRBV7-8 and TRBJ1-1; a possible D gene is TRBD1 (5 bases). CDR3 size: 16 residues. CDR1 SGHVS and CDR2 FQNEAQ come from the germline V gene. V was cut by 5 bases and J by 0 bases, with 16 bases left in between.

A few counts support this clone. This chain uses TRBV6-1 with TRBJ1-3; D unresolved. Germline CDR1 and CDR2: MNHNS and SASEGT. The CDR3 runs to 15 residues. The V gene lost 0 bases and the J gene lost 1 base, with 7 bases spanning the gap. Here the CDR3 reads CASSEAPGSGNTIYF. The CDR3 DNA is TGTGCCAGCAGTGAAGCTCCGGGGTCTGGAAACACCATATATTTT.

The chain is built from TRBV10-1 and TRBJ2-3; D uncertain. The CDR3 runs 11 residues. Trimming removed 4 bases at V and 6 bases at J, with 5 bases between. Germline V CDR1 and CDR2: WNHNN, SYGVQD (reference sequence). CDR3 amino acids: CASSAADTQYF. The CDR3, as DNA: TGCGCCAGCAGTGCCGCGGATACGCAGTATTTT.

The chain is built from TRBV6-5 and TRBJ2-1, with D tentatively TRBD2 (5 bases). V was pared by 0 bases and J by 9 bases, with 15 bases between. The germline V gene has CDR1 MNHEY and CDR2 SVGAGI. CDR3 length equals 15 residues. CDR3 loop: CASSYSWARAREQFF. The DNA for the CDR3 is TGTGCCAGCAGTTACTCGTGGGCGCGGGCCCGTGAGCAGTTCTTC.

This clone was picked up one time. The CDR3 DNA reads TGTGCCAGCAGGAGGGACAGGAGAAAACCGAACGAAGCTTTCTTT. The encoded protein is CASRRDRRKPNEAFF. V gene TRBV28 combines with J gene TRBJ1-1, with 8 bases that match TRBD1. CDR1 is MDHEN and CDR2 is SYDVKM in the germline V gene. The CDR3 contains 15 residues. V was pared by 6 bases and J by 8 bases, with 14 bases of the junction left unmatched. Full variable domain (outside the CDR3, taken from reference TRBV28 and TRBJ1-1): DVKVTQSSRYLVKRTGEKVFLECVQDMDHENMFWYRQDPGLGLRLIYFSYDVKMKEKGDIPEGYSVSREKKERFSLILESASTNQTSMYLCASRRDRRKPNEAFFGQGTRLTVV.

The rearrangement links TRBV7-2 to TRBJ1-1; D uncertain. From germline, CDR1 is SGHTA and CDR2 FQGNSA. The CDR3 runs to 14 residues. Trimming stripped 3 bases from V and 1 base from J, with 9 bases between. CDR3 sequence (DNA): TGTGCCAGCAGCTTCCTAGGCCCGAACACTGAAGCTTTCTTT. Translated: CASSFLGPNTEAFF.

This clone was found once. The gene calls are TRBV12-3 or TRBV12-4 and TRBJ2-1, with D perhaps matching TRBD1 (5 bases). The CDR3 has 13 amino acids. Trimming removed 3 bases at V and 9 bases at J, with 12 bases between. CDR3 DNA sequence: TGTGCCAGCAGTTTTGCCAGGGCTCTTGAGCAGTTCTTC. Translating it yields CASSFARALEQFF.

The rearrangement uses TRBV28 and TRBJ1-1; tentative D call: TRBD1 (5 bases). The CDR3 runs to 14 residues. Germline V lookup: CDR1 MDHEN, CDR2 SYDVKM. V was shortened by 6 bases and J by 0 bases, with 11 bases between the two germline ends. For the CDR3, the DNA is TGTGCCAGCAGCCTGGGGCTCATGAACACTGAAGCTTTCTTT. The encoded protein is CASSLGLMNTEAFF.

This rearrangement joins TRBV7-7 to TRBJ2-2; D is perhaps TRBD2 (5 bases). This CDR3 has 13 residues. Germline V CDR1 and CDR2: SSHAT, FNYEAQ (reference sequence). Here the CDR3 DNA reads TGTGCTATAGATGGGAGTGGGACCGGGGAGCTGTTTTTT. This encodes CAIDGSGTGELFF.

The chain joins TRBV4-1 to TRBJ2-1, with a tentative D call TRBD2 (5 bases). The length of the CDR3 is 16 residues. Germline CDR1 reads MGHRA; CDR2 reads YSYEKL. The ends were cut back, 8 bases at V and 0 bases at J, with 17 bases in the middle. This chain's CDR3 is CASRKEGSDSYNEQFF. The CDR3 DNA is TGCGCCAGCCGAAAAGAGGGTAGCGACTCCTACAATGAGCAGTTCTTC.

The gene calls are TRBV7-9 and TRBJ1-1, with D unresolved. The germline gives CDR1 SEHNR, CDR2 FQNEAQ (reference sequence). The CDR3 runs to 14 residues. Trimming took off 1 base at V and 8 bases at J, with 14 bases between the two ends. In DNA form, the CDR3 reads TGTGCCAGCAGCTTAGGCCCCGTGGTGACAGAAGCTTTCTTT. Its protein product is CASSLGPVVTEAFF.

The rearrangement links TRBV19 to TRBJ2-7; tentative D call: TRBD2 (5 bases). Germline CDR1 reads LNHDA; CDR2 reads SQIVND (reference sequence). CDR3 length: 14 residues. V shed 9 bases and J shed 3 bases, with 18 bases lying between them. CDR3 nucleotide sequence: TGTGCCAGCAGACCGGCTACGGGAAACTACGAGCAGTACTTC. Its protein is CASRPATGNYEQYF.

CDR3 nucleotide sequence: TGTGCCAGCAGTAATGACAGGACGAACACCGGGGAGCTGTTTTTT. Protein product: CASSNDRTNTGELFF. The chain is built from TRBV25-1 and TRBJ2-2, with a weak D call TRBD1 (6 bases). V lost 5 bases and J 0 bases, leaving 10 bases between the germline ends. Germline V CDR1 and CDR2: MGHDK, SYGVNS. There are 15 residues in the CDR3.

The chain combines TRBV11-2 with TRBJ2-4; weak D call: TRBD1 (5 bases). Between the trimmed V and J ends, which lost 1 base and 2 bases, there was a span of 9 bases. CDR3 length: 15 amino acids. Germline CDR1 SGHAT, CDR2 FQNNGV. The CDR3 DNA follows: TGTGCCAGCAGCTTAGGGGGCGGTTCCAAAAACATTCAGTACTTC. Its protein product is CASSLGGGSKNIQYF.

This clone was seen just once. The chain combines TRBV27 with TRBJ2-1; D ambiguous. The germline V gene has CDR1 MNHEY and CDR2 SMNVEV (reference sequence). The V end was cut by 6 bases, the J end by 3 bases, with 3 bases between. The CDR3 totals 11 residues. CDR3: CASSNYNEQFF. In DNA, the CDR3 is TGTGCCAGCAGCAACTACAATGAGCAGTTCTTC.

The CDR3 DNA reads TGTGCCAGCAGCCTAGCACGGACAGACTATGGCTACACCTTC. Encoded protein: CASSLARTDYGYTF. The rearrangement joins TRBV11-2 to TRBJ1-2; a weak D match, TRBD1 (6 bases). The CDR3 spans 14 residues. V lost 5 bases and J 3 bases, leaving 13 bases between the germline ends. Germline V gene sequence: CDR1 SGHAT, CDR2 FQNNGV.

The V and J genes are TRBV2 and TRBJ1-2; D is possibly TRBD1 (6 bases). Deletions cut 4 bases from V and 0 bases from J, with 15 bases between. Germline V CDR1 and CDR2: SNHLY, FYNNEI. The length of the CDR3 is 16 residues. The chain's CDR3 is CASSAVLGAANYGYTF. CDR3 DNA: TGTGCCAGCAGTGCGGTCCTGGGGGCCGCTAACTATGGCTACACCTTC.

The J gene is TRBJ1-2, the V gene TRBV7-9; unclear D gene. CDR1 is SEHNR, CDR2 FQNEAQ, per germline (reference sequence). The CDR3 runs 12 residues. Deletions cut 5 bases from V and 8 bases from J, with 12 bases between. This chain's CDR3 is CASSRSEEGYTF. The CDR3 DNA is TGTGCCAGCAGCCGGTCAGAGGAGGGCTACACCTTC.

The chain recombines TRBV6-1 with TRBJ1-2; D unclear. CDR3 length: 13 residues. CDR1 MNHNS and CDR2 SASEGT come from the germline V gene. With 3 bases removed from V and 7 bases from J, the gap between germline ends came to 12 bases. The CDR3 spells CASSDGRRSGYTF. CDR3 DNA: TGTGCCAGCAGTGATGGCAGGCGATCTGGCTACACCTTC.

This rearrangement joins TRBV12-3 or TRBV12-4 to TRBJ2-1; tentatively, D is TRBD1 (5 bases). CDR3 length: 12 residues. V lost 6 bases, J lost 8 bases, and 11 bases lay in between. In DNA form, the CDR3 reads TGTGCCAGCAGCAAACAGGTTTATGAGCAGTTCTTC. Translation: CASSKQVYEQFF.

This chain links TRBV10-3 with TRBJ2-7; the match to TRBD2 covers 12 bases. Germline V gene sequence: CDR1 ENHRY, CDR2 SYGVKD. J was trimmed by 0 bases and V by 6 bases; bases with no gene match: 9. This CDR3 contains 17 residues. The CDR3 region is CAISRSLAGGSSYEQYF. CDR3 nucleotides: TGTGCCATCAGCCGCTCCCTAGCGGGAGGGAGCTCCTACGAGCAGTACTTC.

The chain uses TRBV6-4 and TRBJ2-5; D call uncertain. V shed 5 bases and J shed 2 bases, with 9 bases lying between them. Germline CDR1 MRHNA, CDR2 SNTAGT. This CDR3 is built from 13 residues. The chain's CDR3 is CASSSTPQETQYF. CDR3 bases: TGTGCCAGCAGTTCGACACCACAAGAGACCCAGTACTTC.